Sequencing of this T cell receptor (beta chain) was carried out in a study of blood T cell repertoires in COVID-19. Study-level information: Both acute and convalescent COVID-19 samples were obtained from the United States, Italy and Spain. In each case, the material was cDNA or gDNA derived from T cells, B-cell-depleted T cells, or PBMCs.

In the authors' methods: Amplified reference gene primers provided the basis for estimating nucleated cell counts. Profiled with immunoSEQ multiplex PCR; TCRdb holds only in-frame clones, not every one. V and J calls and clone size are as listed in that table; D and trimming were resolved from the DNA. The sample yields about 300,000 clones, 83% seen once. The origin of this receptor is a woman aged 45 to 65 with acute or convalescent COVID-19. The specimen was peripheral blood.

CDR3 in DNA: TGTGCCAGCAGCTTGGCGACTGAGCAATCCTATGGCTACACCTTC. Its protein is CASSLATEQSYGYTF. The chain links TRBV5-6 to TRBJ1-2; D unresolved. Trimming pared 0 bases from V and 4 bases from J, leaving 13 bases between. This CDR3 has 15 amino acids. Per the germline V gene, CDR1 is SGHDT and CDR2 is YYEEEE.